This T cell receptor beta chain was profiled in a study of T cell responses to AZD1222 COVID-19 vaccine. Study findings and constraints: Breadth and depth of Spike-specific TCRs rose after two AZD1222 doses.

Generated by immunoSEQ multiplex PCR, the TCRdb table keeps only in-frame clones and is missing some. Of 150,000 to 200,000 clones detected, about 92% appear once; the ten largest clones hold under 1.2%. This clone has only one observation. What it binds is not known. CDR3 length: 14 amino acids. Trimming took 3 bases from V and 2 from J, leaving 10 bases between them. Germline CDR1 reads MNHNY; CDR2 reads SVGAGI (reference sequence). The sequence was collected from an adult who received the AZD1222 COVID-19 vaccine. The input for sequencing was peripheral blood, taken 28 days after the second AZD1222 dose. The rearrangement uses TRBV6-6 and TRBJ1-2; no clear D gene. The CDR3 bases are TGTGCCAGCAGTTATCCGGGTGCAAACTATGGCTACACCTTC. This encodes CASSYPGANYGYTF.